Below, 19 T cell receptor beta chains from the same sample are listed, as sequenced in a study of cytomegalovirus exposure and HLA in healthy donors. This PCR relied on a set of 60 Vbeta primers and 13 Jbeta primers. Sequenced by immunoSEQ multiplex PCR; TCRdb stores in-frame clones only, minus some. The repertoire consists of fewer than 200,000 clones, with approximately 76% occurring once and the leading ten covering roughly 1.9%. Input material: PBMCs. These receptors were collected from a female donor in good health and CMV-seronegative.

There are a few counts of this clone. The chain couples TRBV7-2 to TRBJ2-3; tentatively, D is TRBD2 (6 bases). The CDR3 runs to 16 residues. CDR1 is SGHTA, CDR2 FQGNSA, per germline. Deletions cut 2 bases from V and 6 bases from J, with 18 bases between. The CDR3 DNA reads as TGTGCCAGCAGCTTAATGAGCGGAGGAGGGTCGGATACGCAGTATTTT. Its protein is CASSLMSGGGSDTQYF.

The chain combines TRBV28 with TRBJ1-2; TRBD1 matches at 9 bases. Germline V gene lookup returns CDR1 MDHEN and CDR2 SYDVKM. V trimming: 2 bases; J trimming: 8 bases; junction bases outside the gene matches: 3. The CDR3 covers 13 residues. For the CDR3, the DNA is TGTGCCAGCAGTTTACGGGACAGGGTGGGCTACACCTTC. Translation gives CASSLRDRVGYTF.

The chain employs TRBV11-2 and TRBJ1-1; D not certain. In germline, CDR1 is SGHAT, CDR2 FQNNGV. V gave up 3 bases and J gave up 1 base, with 18 bases separating them. The CDR3 consists of 17 residues. CDR3: CASSFNSNHGQNTEAFF. CDR3 DNA: TGTGCCAGCAGCTTCAACTCGAACCATGGGCAGAACACTGAAGCTTTCTTT.

This clone appeared a few times. The chain has TRBV30 and TRBJ1-4; D not resolved. CDR1 is GTSNPN and CDR2 is SVGIG in the germline V gene (reference sequence). There are 13 residues in the CDR3. The V end was cut by 4 bases, the J end by 8 bases, with 14 bases between. This CDR3 is CAWKRFQLEKLFF. DNA for the CDR3: TGTGCCTGGAAAAGATTCCAGTTGGAAAAACTGTTTTTT.

In this sample, this clone turned up a few times. The rearrangement uses TRBV19 and TRBJ2-4; TRBD1 matches at 9 bases. V was clipped by 6 bases and J by 7 bases; unmatched bases: 4. The CDR3 is 13 residues long. Germline assignment: CDR1 LNHDA and CDR2 SQIVND (reference sequence). CDR3 residues: CASRFTGGNIQYF. The CDR3 nucleotides read TGTGCCAGTAGATTTACAGGGGGCAACATTCAGTACTTC.

The chain is built from TRBV7-9 and TRBJ1-4; TRBD1 aligns across 7 bases. Germline-derived CDR1 and CDR2 are SEHNR and FQNEAQ (reference sequence). After removal of 6 bases from V and 8 bases from J, the junction contained 9 bases not matched to a gene. The CDR3 has 14 residues. The CDR3 reads CASSTQGDSEKLFF. As DNA, the CDR3 is TGTGCCAGCAGTACGCAGGGGGACTCAGAAAAACTGTTTTTT.

This sequence joins TRBV30 and TRBJ1-2, with 9 bases fitting TRBD1. This CDR3 spans 13 amino acids. Losses at the gene ends were 5 bases for V and 2 bases for J; bases not matched to a gene: 3. CDR1 GTSNPN and CDR2 SVGIG come from the germline V gene (reference sequence). The CDR3 nucleotides read TGTGCCTGGGAGACAGGGGGAAACTATGGCTACACCTTC. Translating gives CAWETGGNYGYTF.

The chain couples TRBV6-5 to TRBJ1-5, with D possibly TRBD1 on 5 matching bases. Germline CDR1 MNHEY, CDR2 SVGAGI. The CDR3 loop spans 13 amino acids. The V and J ends lost 7 bases and 3 bases respectively, with 10 bases between them. In DNA, the CDR3 is TGTGCCAGCAACGGGGGGATCAATCAGCCCCAGCATTTT. Residues: CASNGGINQPQHF.

The gene calls are TRBV5-1 and TRBJ1-4; perhaps TRBD1 as D (5 bases). Germline CDR1 is SGHRS and CDR2 is YFSETQ. The V and J ends lost 5 bases and 0 bases respectively, with 11 bases between them. The CDR3 runs 15 residues. As DNA, the CDR3 is TGCGCCAGCAGAGCAGGGCCTGCAACTAATGAAAAACTGTTTTTT. This gives the protein CASRAGPATNEKLFF.

This chain uses TRBV2 with TRBJ1-4; D call uncertain. The ends were cut back, 4 bases at V and 1 base at J, with 13 bases in the middle. Germline loops: CDR1 SNHLY, CDR2 FYNNEI. This CDR3 has 16 residues. CDR3 region: CASSALVELTNEKLFF. The CDR3 bases are TGTGCCAGCAGTGCGCTAGTCGAACTAACTAATGAAAAACTGTTTTTT.

The sample holds one count of this clone. The chain combines TRBV2 with TRBJ2-5; D possibly corresponds to TRBD2 (5 bases). V was cut by 6 bases and J by 3 bases, with 14 bases left in between. The germline gives CDR1 SNHLY, CDR2 FYNNEI. The CDR3 is 14 amino acids. The CDR3 loop reads CASRRVVWEETQYF. The DNA for the CDR3 is TGTGCCAGCAGGCGGGTGGTTTGGGAAGAGACCCAGTACTTC.

The chain has TRBV6-4 and TRBJ2-7; D is possibly TRBD1 (5 bases). CDR1 and CDR2 (germline): MRHNA, SNTAGT. The CDR3 runs to 16 residues. Trimming removed 6 bases from V and 0 bases from J, with 18 bases in between. In DNA form, the CDR3 reads TGTGCCAGCAGGGAAAGGGGCAGGGCGGACTCCTACGAGCAGTACTTC. Its protein is CASRERGRADSYEQYF.

In this sample, this clone turned up a few times. The rearrangement uses TRBV30 and TRBJ1-3; D remains ambiguous. Germline V gene lookup returns CDR1 GTSNPN and CDR2 SVGIG (reference sequence). The V end lost 0 bases, the J end lost 11 bases, and 17 bases lay between the germline ends. The length of the CDR3 is 14 residues. CDR3 nucleotide sequence: TGTGCCTGGAGTGTAACGAACTCTCGAACCCCCATATATTTT. Amino acids: CAWSVTNSRTPIYF.

This clone has a handful of counts. This sequence joins TRBV30 and TRBJ2-7, with 15 bases that match TRBD2. The J segment lost 0 bases and the V segment lost 3 bases, leaving 6 bases of the junction unmatched. Germline values: CDR1 GTSNPN, CDR2 SVGIG (reference sequence). This CDR3 region has 17 residues. For the CDR3, the DNA is TGTGCCTGGAGGTTTGGGACTAGCGGGAGGCGCTCCTACGAGCAGTACTTC. It codes for CAWRFGTSGRRSYEQYF.

This chain uses TRBV5-8 with TRBJ2-5; TRBD1 aligns across 7 bases. V gave up 1 base and J gave up 7 bases; unmatched junction bases: 13. This CDR3 has 16 amino acids. The germline gives CDR1 SGHTS, CDR2 YDEGEE. CDR3 protein: CASSLIRTGWGVTQYF. DNA for the CDR3: TGTGCCAGCAGCTTGATAAGGACAGGTTGGGGTGTGACCCAGTACTTC.

The chain is built from TRBV7-3 and TRBJ1-2, with D perhaps matching TRBD1 (6 bases). The V and J ends lost 5 bases and 1 base respectively, with 8 bases between them. Germline V gene sequence: CDR1 SGHTA, CDR2 FQGTGA. The CDR3 loop spans 13 amino acids. The CDR3 sequence: CASSPDSNYGYTF. The CDR3 bases are TGTGCCAGCAGCCCGGACAGTAACTATGGCTACACCTTC.

This clone was counted only a few times. The chain couples TRBV5-1 to TRBJ2-1; D unresolved. Germline V lookup: CDR1 SGHRS, CDR2 YFSETQ. This CDR3 contains 14 residues. The V end was cut by 0 bases, the J end by 6 bases, with 10 bases between. CDR3: CASSLGETGNEQFF. Here the CDR3 DNA reads TGCGCCAGCAGCTTGGGAGAAACGGGCAATGAGCAGTTCTTC.

This chain links TRBV18 with TRBJ2-3, with D maybe TRBD1 (6 bases). This CDR3 has 16 residues. From germline, CDR1 is KGHSH and CDR2 LQKENI. V lost 3 bases and J 0 bases, leaving 13 bases between the germline ends. The CDR3 DNA is TGTGCCAGCTCACCGCCCGAGGGGGTTAGCACAGATACGCAGTATTTT. Residues: CASSPPEGVSTDTQYF.

The V call is TRBV2, the J call TRBJ2-7; 10 nucleotides match TRBD1. CDR1 and CDR2 from the germline V gene are SNHLY and FYNNEI. Unmatched junction bases numbered 7, after V lost 7 bases and J lost 7 bases. The length of the CDR3 is 13 residues. The CDR3 bases are TGTGCCAGCACGGGACAGGGGATCGGGGAGCAGTACTTC. This sequence encodes CASTGQGIGEQYF.